The 10 T cell receptor beta chains reported below all come from one sample, sequenced in a study of blood T cell repertoires in COVID-19. Some clones are missing from TCRdb's copy, which holds only in-frame ones; the method was immunoSEQ multiplex PCR. The repertoire holds roughly 250,000 clones, 81% seen once, with around 3% in the top ten. What was sequenced was peripheral blood. Source of these receptors: a woman in her sixties or seventies with active or convalescent COVID-19.

J is TRBJ2-2 and V is TRBV6-5; D remains unclear. Germline V gene sequence: CDR1 MNHEY, CDR2 SVGAGI. The CDR3 loop spans 15 amino acids. Trimming removed 0 bases from V and 6 bases from J, with 11 bases in between. For the CDR3, the DNA is TGTGCCAGCAGTTACTCGGCCAGTATTGCCGGGGAGCTGTTTTTT. Its protein product is CASSYSASIAGELFF.

This clone has more than one count but fewer than ten. V and J are TRBV5-1 and TRBJ2-1; 9 positions match TRBD2. Germline CDR1 SGHRS, CDR2 YFSETQ. V lost 5 bases, J lost 8 bases, and 11 bases stayed unmatched. The length of the CDR3 is 15 residues. This chain's CDR3 is CASSSEGLALDEQFF. The CDR3 DNA reads as TGCGCCAGCAGTTCCGAGGGACTAGCACTCGATGAGCAGTTCTTC.

The rearrangement uses TRBV7-9 and TRBJ1-2; D perhaps matches TRBD1 (6 bases). V lost 0 bases and J lost 1, with 21 bases in between. This CDR3 contains 19 residues. Germline loops: CDR1 SEHNR, CDR2 FQNEAQ (reference sequence). This chain's CDR3 is CASSLAGQLSRGHNYGYTF. The CDR3 region has the DNA TGTGCCAGCAGCTTAGCAGGACAGCTGTCTAGAGGCCATAACTATGGCTACACCTTC.

The chain links TRBV5-5 to TRBJ2-2; 8 nucleotides match TRBD1. Trimming took 4 bases from V and 0 from J; bases not matched to a gene: 5. The CDR3 is 16 amino acids. The germline CDR1 and CDR2 sequences are SGHKS and YYEKEE (reference sequence). The CDR3 bases are TGTGCCAGCAGCCGGGGACAGGATACGAACACCGGGGAGCTGTTTTTT. Its translation is CASSRGQDTNTGELFF.

V is TRBV6-2 or TRBV6-3 and J is TRBJ2-5, with 13 bases aligning to TRBD2. V gave up 2 bases and J gave up 0 bases; unmatched junction bases: 9. The length of the CDR3 is 19 residues. Germline loops: CDR1 MNHEY, CDR2 SVGEGT. The CDR3 coding sequence is TGTGCCAGCAGTTACCCGATTGGGACTAGCGGGGTGTACCAAGAGACCCAGTACTTC. Amino acid sequence: CASSYPIGTSGVYQETQYF.

This clone showed up just a few times. The V call is TRBV9, the J call TRBJ1-1, with 11 bases fitting TRBD1. Trimming removed 4 bases from V and 1 base from J; junction bases left unmatched: 6. The germline V gene encodes CDR1 SGDLS and CDR2 YYNGEE. This CDR3 contains 16 residues. CDR3 coding DNA: TGTGCCAGCAGCCCTGGACAGGGGGCAAGGAACACTGAAGCTTTCTTT. Its translation is CASSPGQGARNTEAFF.

The chain employs TRBV3-1 (or the pseudogene TRBV3-2) and TRBJ2-6; D call uncertain. CDR3 length: 15 amino acids. Germline V gives CDR1 LGHDT, CDR2 YNNKEL (reference sequence). Trimming pared 1 base from V and 4 bases from J, leaving 8 bases between. The CDR3 nucleotides read TGTGCCAGCAGCCAAGTCGCTAGAGGGGCCAACGTCCTGACTTTC. Its translation is CASSQVARGANVLTF.

This clone was found a few times. The V call is TRBV23-1, the J call TRBJ1-6; 9 bases line up with TRBD1. TRBV23-1 is labeled an ORF, and its function is uncertain. The V gene end was trimmed by 1 base and the J gene end by 5 bases; junction bases not matched to a gene: 3. The CDR3 loop spans 16 amino acids. The CDR3 reads CASSQFWTGDNSPLHF. CDR3 DNA: TGCGCCAGCAGTCAATTCTGGACAGGGGATAATTCACCCCTCCACTTT.

The J gene is TRBJ1-5, the V gene TRBV18, with TRBD1 matching 7 bases. J was trimmed by 2 bases and V by 3 bases; bases with no gene match: 13. Per germline, CDR1 KGHSH and CDR2 LQKENI. The CDR3 has 18 amino acids. CDR3 loop: CASSPRQGTPEGNQPQHF. The CDR3 nucleotides read TGTGCCAGCTCACCTCGACAGGGTACTCCCGAGGGCAATCAGCCCCAGCATTTT.

This chain uses TRBV4-3 with TRBJ2-2; no reliable D call. This CDR3 spans 14 amino acids. Per germline, CDR1 LGHNA and CDR2 YSLEER. The V gene lost 0 bases and the J gene lost 5 bases, with 7 bases spanning the gap. CDR3 DNA: TGCGCCAGCAGCCAAGATTTTTCTACCGGGGAGCTGTTTTTT. Amino acid sequence: CASSQDFSTGELFF.